One sample yielded the 26 T cell receptor beta chains listed below, sequenced in a study of cytomegalovirus exposure and HLA in healthy donors. This PCR relied on a set of 60 Vbeta primers and 13 Jbeta primers. Clones were read by immunoSEQ multiplex PCR, and TCRdb kept only the in-frame ones, dropping some. The table shows around 150,000 clones, with approximately 57% occurring only once. Sequenced material: PBMCs. Every receptor here comes from a male donor in good health and CMV-seronegative.

The genes are TRBV19 and TRBJ2-7; TRBD1 matches 7 bases. The ends lost 4 bases at V and 2 bases at J; junction bases unmatched: 5. Germline V CDR1 and CDR2: LNHDA, SQIVND (reference sequence). The CDR3 runs 14 residues. CDR3 in DNA: TGTGCCAGTAGTACTCGGGACAGACCCTACGAGCAGTACTTC. Its protein is CASSTRDRPYEQYF.

J is TRBJ2-2 and V is TRBV11-3; 9 bases match TRBD1. CDR1 is SGHNT and CDR2 is YENEEA in the germline V gene. V lost 5 bases, J lost 5 bases, and 3 bases stayed unmatched. The CDR3 covers 14 residues. The CDR3 region is CASSGTGWTGELFF. CDR3 nucleotides: TGTGCCAGCAGCGGGACAGGGTGGACCGGGGAGCTGTTTTTT. Full variable domain (missing parts from reference TRBV11-3 and TRBJ2-2): EAGVVQSPRYKIIEKKQPVAFWCNPISGHNTLYWYLQNLGQGPELLIRYENEEAVDDSQLPKDRFSAERLKGVDSTLKIQPAELGDSAVYLCASSGTGWTGELFFGEGSRLTVL.

V usage is TRBV4-1 and J usage is TRBJ1-2; D is undetermined. CDR3 length equals 13 residues. Trimming took 5 bases from V and 3 from J, leaving 10 bases between them. Looked up from germline, CDR1 is MGHRA and CDR2 is YSYEKL. This chain's CDR3 is CASSDDIDYGYTF. CDR3 sequence (DNA): TGCGCCAGCAGCGATGACATCGACTATGGCTACACCTTC.

This clone has just one count. This chain joins TRBV25-1 and TRBJ1-1; D is unclear. The CDR3 contains 14 residues. Germline lookup yields CDR1 MGHDK and CDR2 SYGVNS. With 2 bases removed from V and 1 base from J, the gap between germline ends came to 8 bases. The DNA of the CDR3 is TGTGCCAGCAGTGAACCCCCAGAGAACACTGAAGCTTTCTTT. Protein product: CASSEPPENTEAFF.

The rearrangement joins TRBV28 to TRBJ1-4; 9 bases match TRBD1. CDR1 is MDHEN, CDR2 SYDVKM, per germline. Trimming cost V 5 bases and J 8 bases; bases outside gene matches: 6. This CDR3 comprises 14 residues. CDR3 DNA sequence: TGTGCCAGCAGTACGACAGGGGGGGGCGAAAAACTGTTTTTT. Translating it yields CASSTTGGGEKLFF.

The chain has TRBV4-3 and TRBJ1-2, with a possible D match to TRBD1 (6 bases). Per germline, CDR1 LGHNA and CDR2 YSLEER. There are 11 residues in the CDR3. The CDR3 loop is CPKGEPYGYTF. The CDR3, as DNA: TGCCCCAAGGGGGAACCCTATGGCTACACCTTC.

V usage is TRBV2 and J usage is TRBJ2-2; 7 nucleotides match TRBD1. This CDR3 region has 13 residues. Germline V gives CDR1 SNHLY, CDR2 FYNNEI. As DNA, the CDR3 is TGTGCAGACAGGGTTTCGAACACCGGGGAGCTGTTTTTT. Protein sequence: CADRVSNTGELFF.

This chain connects TRBV6-1 to TRBJ2-5; D ambiguous. Trimming removed 6 bases at V and 5 bases at J, with 13 bases between. The CDR3 contains 13 residues. Germline CDR1 and CDR2: MNHNS and SASEGT. The CDR3 coding sequence is TGTGCCAGCAGCCGGGTCCGCCGGGAGACCCAGTACTTC. It is translated as CASSRVRRETQYF.

The chain joins TRBV27 to TRBJ2-2, with D maybe TRBD1 (6 bases). Trimming pared 3 bases from V and 2 bases from J, leaving 10 bases between. The germline V gene encodes CDR1 MNHEY and CDR2 SMNVEV (reference sequence). There are 15 residues in the CDR3. CDR3 region: CASSLTGTNTGELFF. For the CDR3, the DNA is TGTGCCAGCAGTTTGACAGGCACTAACACCGGGGAGCTGTTTTTT.

The chain recombines TRBV7-6 with TRBJ2-5; 14 bases fit TRBD2. This CDR3 contains 17 residues. J gave up 1 base and V 5 bases, and 6 bases lay outside the gene matches. Germline V CDR1 and CDR2: SGHVS, FNYEAQ. CDR3 residues: CASSPGGTSGGQETQYF. The CDR3 DNA sequence: TGTGCCAGCAGCCCGGGAGGGACTAGCGGGGGCCAAGAGACCCAGTACTTC.

The chain recombines TRBV6-1 with TRBJ1-2; D unclear. Trimming removed 6 bases from V and 0 bases from J, with 11 bases in between. The CDR3 spans 14 residues. The germline CDR1 and CDR2 sequences are MNHNS and SASEGT. CDR3 nucleotide sequence: TGTGCCAGCAGGGGAGTCCCGCCTAACTATGGCTACACCTTC. Amino acids: CASRGVPPNYGYTF.

Points on this clone: Mismatch with germline at one junction end may stem from a read error. This sequence joins TRBV7-2 and TRBJ1-5; D may be TRBD1 (6 bases). CDR1 is SGHTA and CDR2 is FQGNSA in the germline V gene. The CDR3 totals 15 residues. The CDR3 region is CASSLVTGLNQPQHF. Written as DNA, the CDR3 is TGTGCCAGCAGCTTAGTGACAGGTTTGAATCAGCCTCAGCATTTT.

This clone was picked up one time. The V call is TRBV4-3, the J call TRBJ2-1, with 8 bases lining up with TRBD1. The length of the CDR3 is 16 residues. V lost 2 bases, J lost 8 bases, and 11 bases stayed unmatched. Germline loops: CDR1 LGHNA, CDR2 YSLEER. The CDR3 reads CASSQKPTGVRDEQFF. The CDR3 DNA reads TGCGCCAGCAGCCAAAAGCCGACAGGGGTTCGGGATGAGCAGTTCTTC.

V and J are TRBV5-1 and TRBJ2-7; 7 bases are shared with TRBD1. V lost 0 bases to trimming and J lost 7 bases; unmatched junction nucleotides: 13. Germline CDR1 is SGHRS and CDR2 is YFSETQ. This CDR3 is 16 amino acids long. The CDR3 loop is CASSLVPYRGVEEQYF. The CDR3 nucleotides read TGCGCCAGCAGCTTGGTGCCTTACAGGGGAGTGGAAGAGCAGTACTTC.

The chain has TRBV27 and TRBJ1-4, with 10 bases that match TRBD1. The CDR3 is made up of 15 amino acids. The V gene end was trimmed by 7 bases and the J gene end by 8 bases; junction bases not matched to a gene: 10. From germline, CDR1 is MNHEY and CDR2 SMNVEV (reference sequence). CDR3 in DNA: TGTGCCAGCAAGTTTGGGGACAGGGGAGGGGAAAAACTGTTTTTT. Translating it yields CASKFGDRGGEKLFF.

The CDR3 coding sequence is TGTGCCAGCAGGGGTGACAGGGTAATGCGAGCTTTCTTT. It is translated as CASRGDRVMRAFF. The chain uses TRBV2 and TRBJ1-1, with 7 bases identical to TRBD1. CDR1 SNHLY and CDR2 FYNNEI come from the germline V gene. CDR3 length: 13 amino acids. Germline trimming cut 6 bases from V and 10 bases from J; bases unmatched to any gene: 11.

This clone was recorded a few times. V is TRBV4-1 and J is TRBJ2-3; a weak D match, TRBD1 (6 bases). V was pared by 4 bases and J by 7 bases, with 21 bases between. Germline assignment: CDR1 MGHRA and CDR2 YSYEKL. The CDR3 extends over 16 amino acids. The CDR3 coding sequence is TGCGCCAGCAGCCCCGGGCGGACAGTGCGAGGGTATACGCAGTATTTT. Amino acids: CASSPGRTVRGYTQYF.

This chain connects TRBV11-2 to TRBJ1-1; D might be TRBD1 (5 bases). Germline CDR1 reads SGHAT; CDR2 reads FQNNGV. V gave up 0 bases and J gave up 1 base, with 6 bases separating them. The CDR3 spans 14 residues. The CDR3 bases are TGTGCCAGCAGCTTAGAAAGGGGGAACACTGAAGCTTTCTTT. Residues: CASSLERGNTEAFF.

The V call is TRBV27, the J call TRBJ1-1; D might be TRBD1 (5 bases). The CDR3 is 13 residues long. V was trimmed by 6 bases and J by 10 bases, leaving 18 bases between them. Germline CDR1 is MNHEY and CDR2 is SMNVEV (reference sequence). The CDR3 is CASRRTTGRLAFF. CDR3 nucleotide sequence: TGTGCCAGCAGGAGGACAACGGGTCGTTTAGCTTTCTTT.

This clone has more than one count but fewer than ten. The rearrangement joins TRBV20-1 to TRBJ1-5; D remains ambiguous. Germline V lookup: CDR1 DFQATT, CDR2 SNEGSKA (reference sequence). The CDR3 runs to 11 residues. V gave up 3 bases and J gave up 11 bases, with 11 bases separating them. CDR3: CSARLAAAQHF. The CDR3 bases are TGCAGTGCTAGGTTGGCAGCGGCCCAGCATTTT.

This chain links TRBV18 with TRBJ1-2; D not certain. Deletions cut 3 bases from V and 0 bases from J, with 8 bases between. Germline loops: CDR1 KGHSH, CDR2 LQKENI. The CDR3 sequence is 14 residues long. The CDR3 region has the DNA TGTGCCAGCTCACCGTTGGGAGCTAACTATGGCTACACCTTC. Protein: CASSPLGANYGYTF.

V usage is TRBV6-1 and J usage is TRBJ2-7, with a tentative D call TRBD1 (6 bases). The CDR3 has 16 residues. V lost 4 bases, J lost 2 bases, and 18 bases lay in between. Germline values: CDR1 MNHNS, CDR2 SASEGT. The CDR3 loop is CASSGQQGRRTYEQYF. DNA for the CDR3: TGTGCCAGCAGTGGACAACAGGGAAGGAGGACCTACGAGCAGTACTTC.

The chain recombines TRBV7-2 with TRBJ1-6, with D tentatively TRBD1 (5 bases). The V end lost 1 base, the J end lost 6 bases, and 13 bases lay between the germline ends. The CDR3 runs 16 residues. Looked up from germline, CDR1 is SGHTA and CDR2 is FQGNSA. The CDR3: CASSLVSGRGNSPLHF. CDR3 in DNA: TGTGCCAGCAGCTTAGTATCGGGGCGGGGTAATTCACCCCTCCACTTT.

The chain couples TRBV19 to TRBJ1-5; D ambiguous. The CDR3 covers 13 residues. Per the germline V gene, CDR1 is LNHDA and CDR2 is SQIVND (reference sequence). V lost 3 bases and J 1 base, leaving 4 bases between the germline ends. This CDR3 is CASSMSSNQPQHF. CDR3 nucleotides: TGTGCCAGTAGTATGAGCAGCAATCAGCCCCAGCATTTT.

This clone was picked up a small number of times. The DNA of the CDR3 is TGCGCCAGCCGCGCTAGCGGGGTCCCCACAGATACGCAGTATTTT. It codes for CASRASGVPTDTQYF. The chain employs TRBV5-1 and TRBJ2-3; 9 nucleotides agree with TRBD2. The CDR3 runs to 15 residues. In germline, CDR1 is SGHRS, CDR2 YFSETQ. V lost 7 bases, J lost 2 bases, and 8 bases stayed unmatched.

CDR3 sequence reads: CASSYVGGTYEQYF. CDR3 in DNA: TGTGCCAGCAGTTACGTTGGCGGGACCTACGAGCAGTACTTC. The rearrangement uses TRBV6-5 and TRBJ2-7; the D gene is possibly TRBD2 (6 bases). V dropped 2 bases and J dropped 2 bases, with 10 bases sitting between them. The germline gives CDR1 MNHEY, CDR2 SVGAGI. CDR3 length equals 14 residues.